Presented here are 24 T cell receptor beta chains from one specimen sequenced in a study of shared clonotypes between healthy human individuals. TCRdb's copy holds only in-frame clones and misses some; the assay was immunoSEQ multiplex PCR. Of 2 million to 3 million clones in the sample, roughly 93% are singletons; the top ten hold about 0.39%. Source material: naive CD4+ T cells from PBMCs. Subset of the sample: CD45RA+ positively selected. These receptors all stem from a man in his late teens or twenties in good health. Some clones in this sample may be carry-over from other donors' samples.

The chain employs TRBV2 and TRBJ2-7; TRBD2 agrees at 10 bases. Germline V gene sequence: CDR1 SNHLY, CDR2 FYNNEI. CDR3 length: 13 amino acids. V shed 6 bases, J shed 10 bases, and the junction held 9 bases outside the gene matches. The CDR3 loop reads CASRGEAGGSQYF. As DNA, the CDR3 is TGTGCCAGCAGAGGGGAAGCGGGAGGGTCCCAGTACTTC.

The J gene is TRBJ2-2, the V gene TRBV6-1; 14 nucleotides align to TRBD2. CDR3 length equals 18 residues. The V gene's germline CDR1 is MNHNS and CDR2 SASEGT. The V gene end was trimmed by 3 bases and the J gene end by 4 bases; junction bases not matched to a gene: 7. In nucleotides, the CDR3 is TGTGCCAGCAGTGAGACTAGCGGGAGGGCCCCGGGCACCGGGGAGCTGTTTTTT. This gives the protein CASSETSGRAPGTGELFF.

For this clone: At the DNA level, this CDR3 is encoded by other sequences in the same sample as well. The V and J genes are TRBV9 and TRBJ2-1; D remains ambiguous. The CDR3 contains 15 residues. V was shortened by 0 bases and J by 0 bases, with 7 bases between the two germline ends. In germline, CDR1 is SGDLS, CDR2 YYNGEE. The CDR3: CASSVDPVSYNEQFF. DNA of the CDR3: TGTGCCAGCAGCGTAGATCCGGTCTCCTACAATGAGCAGTTCTTC.

This chain uses TRBV18 with TRBJ2-7, with TRBD1 as a possible D gene (8 bases). Germline V gene sequence: CDR1 KGHSH, CDR2 LQKENI. The V and J ends lost 3 bases and 2 bases respectively, with 14 bases between them. The CDR3 runs to 15 residues. CDR3: CASSPRTGRAYEQYF. The CDR3 nucleotides are TGTGCCAGCTCACCGAGGACAGGGAGGGCCTACGAGCAGTACTTC.

The rearrangement joins TRBV28 to TRBJ1-5; 8 bases line up with TRBD1. The CDR3 totals 15 residues. With V trimmed by 5 bases and J by 1 base, 4 bases remained unmatched. Per the germline V gene, CDR1 is MDHEN and CDR2 is SYDVKM. The CDR3 DNA reads as TGTGCCAGCAGTGAACAGGGGGGAAGCAATCAGCCCCAGCATTTT. Translating gives CASSEQGGSNQPQHF.

This chain joins TRBV27 and TRBJ1-2; TRBD1 matches 10 bases. J was trimmed by 4 bases and V by 3 bases; bases with no gene match: 5. CDR1 MNHEY and CDR2 SMNVEV come from the germline V gene (reference sequence). The CDR3 loop spans 15 amino acids. CDR3 protein: CASSFGQGGSYGYTF. The DNA for the CDR3 is TGTGCCAGCAGTTTCGGACAGGGGGGGAGCTATGGCTACACCTTC.

V and J are TRBV30 and TRBJ2-7; 7 nucleotides align to TRBD2. Germline assignment: CDR1 GTSNPN and CDR2 SVGIG (reference sequence). The CDR3 is made up of 15 amino acids. With 1 base clipped from V and 3 bases from J, the junction kept 9 bases outside the gene matches. The CDR3 coding sequence is TGTGCCTGGAGTGGATATAGCGGGCGCGGCTACGAGCAGTACTTC. This codes for CAWSGYSGRGYEQYF.

The chain joins TRBV11-1 to TRBJ1-2; TRBD1 matches 11 bases. The V gene end was trimmed by 1 base and the J gene end by 8 bases; junction bases not matched to a gene: 3. Per germline, CDR1 SGHAT and CDR2 FQDESV (reference sequence). CDR3 length: 14 amino acids. The CDR3 bases are TGTGCCAGCAGCTTAGGGACAGGGGGCATCGGCTACACCTTC. This codes for CASSLGTGGIGYTF.

The rearrangement joins TRBV9 to TRBJ2-2, with TRBD1 identical over 8 bases. CDR3 length equals 14 residues. Losses at the gene ends were 2 bases for V and 6 bases for J; bases not matched to a gene: 3. CDR1 is SGDLS and CDR2 is YYNGEE in the germline V gene. The CDR3 is CASSVWTGSGELFF. CDR3 DNA sequence: TGTGCCAGCAGCGTCTGGACAGGGTCCGGGGAGCTGTTTTTT.

The V gene is TRBV28, the J gene TRBJ2-7; D remains unclear. Germline CDR1 MDHEN, CDR2 SYDVKM. This CDR3 region has 11 residues. Deletions cut 3 bases from V and 6 bases from J, with 6 bases between. The DNA for the CDR3 is TGTGCCAGCAGTTTTGGTGGCGAGCAGTACTTC. Amino acids: CASSFGGEQYF.

The table lists this clone with a count of one. The V gene is TRBV7-7, the J gene TRBJ2-1, with D uncertain. The CDR3 length is 13 residues. Germline loops: CDR1 SSHAT, CDR2 FNYEAQ (reference sequence). The V end was cut by 0 bases, the J end by 4 bases, with 4 bases between. CDR3 bases: TGTGCCAGCAGCTTAGCGGTATACAATGAGCAGTTCTTC. The encoded protein is CASSLAVYNEQFF.

About this clone: The final CDR3 position lacks the conserved phenylalanine or tryptophan, pointing to a likely read error. The DNA is omitted, as the CDR3 cannot be located on it reliably, and the CDR3 follows TCRdb's listing. The rearrangement joins TRBV7-4 to TRBJ1-5. The germline gives CDR1 SGHVT, CDR2 SQSDAQ. The CDR3 spans 9 residues, counting both ends. The CDR3 here is CASHPARTY.

V usage is TRBV18 and J usage is TRBJ1-2; D might be TRBD1 (5 bases). V was shortened by 2 bases and J by 4 bases, with 11 bases between the two germline ends. The CDR3 length is 14 residues. Germline CDR1 and CDR2: KGHSH and LQKENI. CDR3 residues: CASSPGRDFYGYTF. The CDR3 nucleotides are TGTGCCAGCTCACCAGGCAGGGATTTCTATGGCTACACCTTC.

The chain couples TRBV6-6 to TRBJ2-5, with D possibly TRBD2 on 5 matching bases. This CDR3 comprises 14 residues. Per germline, CDR1 MNHNY and CDR2 SVGAGI (reference sequence). Trimming stripped 2 bases from V and 5 bases from J, with 12 bases between. CDR3 sequence (DNA): TGTGCCAGCAGTTACCTTACTAGTGGGGAGACCCAGTACTTC. Translation: CASSYLTSGETQYF.

This rearrangement joins TRBV20-1 to TRBJ1-2; a weak D match, TRBD1 (6 bases). Germline CDR1 DFQATT, CDR2 SNEGSKA (reference sequence). The V end was cut by 5 bases, the J end by 7 bases, with 11 bases between. The CDR3 totals 11 residues. The CDR3 protein is CSAGEGVGYTF. CDR3 coding DNA: TGCAGTGCTGGCGAGGGGGTTGGCTACACCTTC.

The chain carries TRBV19 and TRBJ2-5; TRBD2 matches at 8 bases. Trimming removed 6 bases from V and 4 bases from J; junction bases left unmatched: 7. The CDR3 runs 14 residues. CDR1 is LNHDA, CDR2 SQIVND, per germline (reference sequence). CDR3 residues: CASRAAGATETQYF. The CDR3 bases are TGTGCCAGTAGGGCAGCGGGAGCAACAGAGACCCAGTACTTC.

The genes are TRBV21-1 and TRBJ1-1. TRBV21-1 counts as a pseudogene. The CDR3 is made up of 12 amino acids. DNA of the CDR3: TGTGCCAGCAGGGTGGGAAGCACTGAAGCTTTCTTT. Protein: CASRVGSTEAFF.

The chain couples TRBV28 to TRBJ1-5, with TRBD1 matching 7 bases. This CDR3 spans 15 amino acids. Germline V gene data show CDR1 as MDHEN and CDR2 as SYDVKM. V dropped 3 bases and J dropped 5; count of bases not matched to a gene: 7. The CDR3 DNA reads as TGTGCCAGCAGTTTCCACAGGGGATATTATCAGCCCCAGCATTTT. Amino acids: CASSFHRGYYQPQHF.

In DNA, the CDR3 is TGTGCCAGCAGCCCCCGAGAATCCTACAATGAGCAGTTCTTC. Its protein is CASSPRESYNEQFF. The J gene is TRBJ2-1, the V gene TRBV7-8; no clear D. V shed 5 bases and J shed 1 base, with 9 bases lying between them. This CDR3 contains 14 residues. Per germline, CDR1 SGHVS and CDR2 FQNEAQ.

This sequence joins TRBV28 and TRBJ2-5; maybe TRBD1 (5 bases). Germline V gene sequence: CDR1 MDHEN, CDR2 SYDVKM. This CDR3 has 14 residues. The V gene lost 7 bases and the J gene lost 4 bases, with 16 bases spanning the gap. The CDR3, as DNA: TGTGCCAGCATCCCGGCCCAGGGTCCAGAGACCCAGTACTTC. It encodes CASIPAQGPETQYF. The full variable domain, in which reference TRBV28 and TRBJ2-5 provide the parts outside the CDR3, is DVKVTQSSRYLVKRTGEKVFLECVQDMDHENMFWYRQDPGLGLRLIYFSYDVKMKEKGDIPEGYSVSREKKERFSLILESASTNQTSMYLCASIPAQGPETQYFGPGTRLLVL.

The V call is TRBV7-9, the J call TRBJ2-5; tentatively, D is TRBD1 or TRBD2 (5 bases each). The CDR3 consists of 14 residues. Germline V gene lookup returns CDR1 SEHNR and CDR2 FQNEAQ (reference sequence). The V gene lost 5 bases and the J gene lost 5 bases, with 15 bases spanning the gap. The CDR3 nucleotides are TGTGCCAGCAGCCCCATGGGGGTGAAGGAGACCCAGTACTTC. Protein product: CASSPMGVKETQYF.

This sequence joins TRBV7-6 and TRBJ2-7; perhaps TRBD2 as D (5 bases). CDR3 size: 14 residues. The germline V gene encodes CDR1 SGHVS and CDR2 FNYEAQ. Between the trimmed V and J ends, which lost 1 base and 2 bases, there was a span of 9 bases. In DNA, the CDR3 is TGTGCCAGCAGCTTAGGAGGGTTCCCCTACGAGCAGTACTTC. Amino acids: CASSLGGFPYEQYF.

The rearrangement joins TRBV10-3 to TRBJ2-7; 9 nucleotides match TRBD2. In germline, CDR1 is ENHRY, CDR2 SYGVKD. The CDR3 extends over 19 amino acids. V dropped 3 bases and J dropped 0; count of bases not matched to a gene: 15. In nucleotides, the CDR3 is TGTGCCATCAGTGAAGGTCCTAGCGGGAAAACCAAACTCTCCTACGAGCAGTACTTC. Translation: CAISEGPSGKTKLSYEQYF.

The chain couples TRBV21-1 to TRBJ1-5; the tabulated D call, TRBD1, remains unverified against the DNA. TRBV21-1 is an annotated pseudogene. The length of the CDR3 is 15 residues. The CDR3: CASSLRTGEDQPQHF. The CDR3 coding sequence is TGTGCCAGCAGCCTCCGGACAGGGGAAGATCAGCCCCAGCATTTT.